Presented here are 2 T cell receptor beta chains from one specimen sequenced in a study of graft-versus-host responses after intestinal transplantation. Clones were sequenced by immunoSEQ multiplex PCR, and TCRdb holds only the in-frame ones, with some missing. This sample yields 21,000 or so clones, of which roughly 92% are seen a single time; 43% belongs to the top ten. The sequencing used PBMCs, collected roughly 39 weeks after intestinal transplant. The receptors come from a human patient who received an intestinal transplant, so some T cells may come from the graft donor.

The chain recombines TRBV15 with TRBJ1-3; 7 nucleotides align to TRBD1. CDR1 is LNHNV, CDR2 YYDKDF, per germline (reference sequence). The CDR3 contains 20 residues. Germline trimming cut 0 bases from V and 2 bases from J; bases unmatched to any gene: 16. The chain's CDR3 is CATSRDSHRRTGRPGNTIYF. CDR3 nucleotides: TGTGCCACCAGCAGAGATTCCCACCGTCGGACAGGTCGCCCTGGAAACACCATATATTTT.

The genes are TRBV25-1 and TRBJ2-7; 7 bases map to TRBD1. The CDR3 has 13 residues. With 7 bases clipped from V and 6 bases from J, the junction kept 9 bases outside the gene matches. Germline CDR1 reads MGHDK; CDR2 reads SYGVNS. The CDR3 region has the DNA TGTGCCAGCATCAGGGGGTTCGACGGCGAGCAGTACTTC. Residues: CASIRGFDGEQYF.